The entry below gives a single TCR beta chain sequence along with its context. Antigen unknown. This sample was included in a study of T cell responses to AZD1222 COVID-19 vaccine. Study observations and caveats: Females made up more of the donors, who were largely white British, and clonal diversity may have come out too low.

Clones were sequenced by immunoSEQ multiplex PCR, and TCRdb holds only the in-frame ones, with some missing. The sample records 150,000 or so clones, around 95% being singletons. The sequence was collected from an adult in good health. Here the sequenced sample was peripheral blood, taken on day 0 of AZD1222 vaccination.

CDR3 in amino acids: CASSPLGAASNQPQHF. The DNA for the CDR3 is TGTGCCAGTAGTCCCCTGGGGGCGGCTAGCAATCAGCCCCAGCATTTT. The chain couples TRBV19 to TRBJ1-5, with D possibly TRBD1 on 6 matching bases. Trimming pared 5 bases from V and 0 bases from J, leaving 14 bases between. CDR1 is LNHDA and CDR2 is SQIVND in the germline V gene (reference sequence). This CDR3 has 16 amino acids.